The text below deals with one T cell receptor beta chain. Its antigen is still unknown. This sample is drawn from a study of T cell responses to AZD1222 COVID-19 vaccine. Study-wide findings and caveats: Possibly, clonal diversity was underestimated; donors were largely white British and included more females.

Germline loops: CDR1 SGDLS, CDR2 YYNGEE. This CDR3 region has 14 residues. Trimming pared 0 bases from V and 4 bases from J, leaving 8 bases between. Here immunoSEQ multiplex PCR was the method, and the copy in TCRdb shows in-frame clones only, minus some. The sample includes about 150,000 clones, 90% seen only once; the top ten take about 1.6%. This clonotype was obtained from an adult who received the AZD1222 COVID-19 vaccine. This rearrangement joins TRBV9 to TRBJ1-5; D unresolved. The sample was peripheral blood, taken 28 days after the second AZD1222 dose. CDR3 in DNA: TGTGCCAGCAGCGTAGACGGCAGTAATCAGCCCCAGCATTTT. Translating gives CASSVDGSNQPQHF.